Detailed here is one T cell receptor (beta chain). Its binding antigen is unknown. No much larger clone is present one base from it, and per-base qualities are unavailable. TCRbeta CDR3 regions were amplified from genomic DNA using the immunoSEQ Assay, a bias-controlled multiplex PCR. Per the authors' processing: Within the assay, amplification of reference gene primers was used to estimate how many nucleated cells each sample contained. To quantify the absolute abundance of each unique TCRbeta CDR3 rearrangement, sequence reads were collapsed and filtered. For each sample, productive Simpson clonality was calculated by taking the square root of Simpson's diversity index across productive rearrangements. TCRdb took this table from immuneACCESS and kept in-frame rearrangements with V and J called. Such tables lack part of the clones; where checked against another copy, unresolved V genes explain under half of the gap, and the rest is unexplained. The D gene and trimming were derived from the DNA, and the V and J assignments and clone size from that table. The sample profile shows about 230,000 clones; 88% of them were found once. Of the sample, 2% to 2.5% falls within the top ten clones.

This record comes from a study of blood T cell repertoires in COVID-19 (dated by TCRdb to the early 2020s). In terms of the full investigation: Samples from collaborators originated in the United States, Italy and Spain and spanned both the acute and convalescent phases of COVID-19. The prospective study material was composed of cDNA or gDNA derived from T cells, B-cell-depleted T cells, or PBMCs. The dataset comprised deeply sampled blood TCRbeta repertoires from subjects exposed to, actively infected with, or recovered from COVID-19. The repertoires were released in a freely available public database intended as a resource for research on the immune response to SARS-CoV-2. Samples were obtained from the ongoing ImmuneRACE study (first 160 participants) and from approximately 1,200 subjects provided by 6 global collaborators. A de-identified subject ID, COVID-19 status, age in years and sex were almost always included in the sample metadata. Where available, HLA class I and class II types were obtained from metadata supplied by the sample provider rather than from assay-based typing.

Results the study describes overall, beyond this receptor: Clinical and demographic metadata were provided uncurated, with the amount varying by source and participant.

In the prospective study, participants were roughly 18 to 100 years old, resided in about 25 geographic areas of the United States, and were enrolled through a virtual design. In the prospective study, participants were assigned to cohorts based on the clinical history participants reported in a screening survey and a study questionnaire. Mobile phlebotomists in the prospective study collected whole blood, serum and a nasopharyngeal or oropharyngeal swab from every participant. Participants in the prospective study had the option to provide additional blood draws and questionnaires over a roughly 2-month period. Before DNA extraction, blood samples from the prospective study were shipped at room temperature or frozen. The specimen sequenced was PBMCs or T cells enriched from blood (not recorded which). This sequence originates from a woman aged 35 to 49 with acute COVID-19.

The CDR3 region has the sequence CASSLAGQGSNEQFF. The bases are TGCGCCAGCAGCTTGGCGGGACAGGGAAGTAATGAGCAGTTCTTC. The rearranged chain carries TRBV5-1 and TRBJ2-1; 9 nucleotides in the junction match TRBD1. The CDR3 starts with the cysteine, ends with the phenylalanine, and has 15 residues. The kept DNA is CDR3 alone, 45 bases in frame from the first base. V and J are trimmed by 0 bases and 7 bases, and the gene matches miss 5 bases of the junction. The germline V gene yields SGHRS for CDR1 and YFSETQ for CDR2.